This note documents a single T cell receptor (beta chain) sequence. These data are taken from a study of response to subunit inactivated influenza vaccine. TCRdb itself ran the RT-PCR reads through MiXCR, one entry per CDR3 protein. The sample lists around 190,000 distinct CDR3 sequences, about 15% occurring once. Sequencing was performed on CD8+ T cells sorted from PBMCs, taken less than 6 days after vaccination. The clonotype was recovered from a man aged 45 to 65 who received an inactivated influenza vaccine.

The CDR3 DNA is TGTGCCAGCAGTCTGGCGCAGGGGGGTTTCGGCGAGCAGTACTTC. Translated: CASSLAQGGFGEQYF. The chain has TRBV12-3 or TRBV12-4 and TRBJ2-7, with D tentatively TRBD1 (7 bases). Between the trimmed V and J ends, which lost 5 bases and 6 bases, there was a span of 20 bases. This CDR3 is built from 15 residues.